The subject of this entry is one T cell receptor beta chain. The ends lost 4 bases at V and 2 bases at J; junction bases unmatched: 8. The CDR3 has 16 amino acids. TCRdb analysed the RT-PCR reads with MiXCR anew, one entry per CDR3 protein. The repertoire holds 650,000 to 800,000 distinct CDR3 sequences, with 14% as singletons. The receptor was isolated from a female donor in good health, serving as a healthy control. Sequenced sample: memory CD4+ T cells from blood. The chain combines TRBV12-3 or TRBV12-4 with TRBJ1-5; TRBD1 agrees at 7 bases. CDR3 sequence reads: CASSYSQGSGNQPQHF. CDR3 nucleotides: TGTGCCAGCAGTTACTCACAGGGGAGTGGCAATCAGCCCCAGCATTTT.